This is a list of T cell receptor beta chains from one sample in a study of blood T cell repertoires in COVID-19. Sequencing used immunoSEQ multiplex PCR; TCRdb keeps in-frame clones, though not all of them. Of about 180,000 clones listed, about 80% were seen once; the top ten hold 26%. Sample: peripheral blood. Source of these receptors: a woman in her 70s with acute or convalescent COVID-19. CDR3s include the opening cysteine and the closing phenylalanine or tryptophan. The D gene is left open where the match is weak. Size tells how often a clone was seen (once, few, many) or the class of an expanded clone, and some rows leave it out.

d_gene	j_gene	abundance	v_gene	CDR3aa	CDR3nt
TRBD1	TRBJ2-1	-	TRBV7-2	CASSLGQGARNEQFF	TGTGCCAGCAGCCTCGGACAGGGGGCGAGAAATGAGCAGTTCTTC
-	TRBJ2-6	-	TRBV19	CASSITLGSASPGANVLTF	TGTGCCAGTAGTATTACCTTGGGGAGCGCGTCTCCAGGGGCCAACGTCCTGACTTTC
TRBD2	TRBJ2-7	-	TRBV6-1	CASSEVWTSGRRHEQYF	TGTGCCAGCAGTGAAGTCTGGACTAGCGGGAGACGCCACGAGCAGTACTTC
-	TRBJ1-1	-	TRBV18	CASSPETRTGAEAFF	TGTGCCAGCTCACCGGAGACCCGGACTGGGGCTGAAGCTTTCTTT
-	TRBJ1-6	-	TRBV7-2	CASSFDGYNSPLHF	TGTGCCAGCAGCTTCGACGGGTATAATTCACCCCTCCACTTT
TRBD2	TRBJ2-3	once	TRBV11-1	CASSRLAGVTDTQYF	TGTGCCAGCAGTCGACTAGCGGGAGTCACAGATACGCAGTATTTT
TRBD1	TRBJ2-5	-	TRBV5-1	CASSLYGSTGQETQYF	TGCGCCAGCAGCTTGTACGGTTCGACAGGGCAAGAGACCCAGTACTTC
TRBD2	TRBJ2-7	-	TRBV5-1	CASSPTGTSGSPAYEQYF	TGCGCCAGCAGCCCGACCGGGACTAGCGGGAGTCCTGCCTACGAGCAGTACTTC
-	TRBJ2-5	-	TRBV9	CASSPSWGGLGETQYF	TGTGCCAGCAGCCCCTCATGGGGGGGCCTTGGAGAGACCCAGTACTTC
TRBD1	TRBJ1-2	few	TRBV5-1	CASSWDREGYTF	TGCGCCAGCAGCTGGGACAGGGAAGGCTACACCTTC
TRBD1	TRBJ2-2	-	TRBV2	CASSVRDRNTGELFF	TGTGCCAGCAGTGTCCGGGACAGAAACACCGGGGAGCTGTTTTTT
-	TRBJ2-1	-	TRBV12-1	CASSFEIRGSEQFF	TGTGCCAGCAGCTTTGAGATCCGGGGTAGTGAGCAGTTCTTC
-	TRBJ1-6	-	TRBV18	CASSPDSGASWSPLHF	TGTGCCAGCTCCCCCGACTCAGGGGCCAGTTGGTCACCCCTCCACTTT
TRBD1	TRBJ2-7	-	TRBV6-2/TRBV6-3	CASSYPRDRGGYEQYF	TGTGCCAGCAGTTACCCTCGGGACAGGGGGGGATACGAGCAGTACTTC
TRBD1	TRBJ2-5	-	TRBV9	CAGSAYTGTAYF	TGTGCCGGCAGCGCCTATACCGGGACAGCTTACTTC
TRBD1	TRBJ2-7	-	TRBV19	CASSIQGQGAREQYF	TGTGCCAGTAGTATACAGGGACAGGGGGCTCGAGAGCAGTACTTC
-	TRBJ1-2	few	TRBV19	CASSPRRAYGYTF	TGTGCCAGTAGTCCTCGCAGGGCTTATGGCTACACCTTC
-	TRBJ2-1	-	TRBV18	CASSPPESYNEQFF	TGTGCCAGCTCACCACCCGAGTCCTACAATGAGCAGTTCTTC
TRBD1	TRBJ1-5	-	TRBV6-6	CASSYTGTGGVKPQHF	TGTGCCAGCAGTTACACGGGGACAGGGGGCGTTAAGCCCCAGCATTTT
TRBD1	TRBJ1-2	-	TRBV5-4	CASRLDLQGSAGYTF	TGTGCCAGCAGACTCGACCTACAGGGGTCGGCTGGCTACACCTTC
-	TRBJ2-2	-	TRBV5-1	CASSQTEKNTGELFF	TGCGCCAGCAGCCAGACAGAGAAAAACACCGGGGAGCTGTTTTTT
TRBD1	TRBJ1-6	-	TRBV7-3	CASSLRPQGATYNSPLHF	TGTGCCAGCAGCTTAAGGCCACAGGGGGCCACCTATAATTCACCCCTCCACTTT
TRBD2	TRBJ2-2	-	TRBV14	CASSASGRPNTGELFF	TGTGCCAGCAGTGCTAGCGGGAGGCCGAACACCGGGGAGCTGTTTTTT
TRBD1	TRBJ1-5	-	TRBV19	CASSTQTGSQPQHF	TGTGCCAGTAGTACCCAGACAGGGAGTCAGCCCCAGCATTTT
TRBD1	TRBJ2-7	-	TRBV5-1	CASSHGQDYEQYF	TGCGCCAGCAGCCATGGACAGGACTACGAGCAGTACTTC
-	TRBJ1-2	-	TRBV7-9	CASSPIGGYGGYTF	TGTGCCAGCAGCCCCATCGGAGGGTATGGCGGCTACACCTTC
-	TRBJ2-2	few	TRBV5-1	CASSLATSQVTGELFF	TGCGCCAGCAGCTTGGCCACTAGTCAAGTCACCGGGGAGCTGTTTTTT
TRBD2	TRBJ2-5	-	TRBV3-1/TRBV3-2	CASSLTSGRETQYF	TGTGCCAGCAGCCTAACTAGCGGGCGTGAGACCCAGTACTTC
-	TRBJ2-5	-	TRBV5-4	CASSLGVDSSQETQYF	TGTGCCAGCAGCTTGGGGGTCGACTCGTCCCAAGAGACCCAGTACTTC
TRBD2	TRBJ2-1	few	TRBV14	CASSQYGRGYNEQFF	TGTGCCAGCAGCCAATACGGGAGGGGCTACAATGAGCAGTTCTTC
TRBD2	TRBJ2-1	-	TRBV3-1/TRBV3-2	CASSRSSGASWDEQFF	TGTGCCAGCAGCCGCAGTAGCGGGGCATCCTGGGATGAGCAGTTCTTC
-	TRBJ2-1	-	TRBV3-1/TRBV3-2	CASRRGPDEQFF	TGTGCCAGCAGGCGGGGCCCGGATGAGCAGTTCTTC
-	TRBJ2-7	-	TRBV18	CASSPGNGDEQYF	TGTGCCAGCTCACCCGGTAACGGAGACGAGCAGTACTTC
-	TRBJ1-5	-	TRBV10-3	CAISDVQDGQPQHF	TGTGCCATCAGTGATGTACAGGACGGTCAGCCCCAGCATTTT
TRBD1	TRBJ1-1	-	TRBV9	CASSVVPGGNTEAFF	TGTGCCAGCAGCGTAGTTCCAGGGGGAAACACTGAAGCTTTCTTT
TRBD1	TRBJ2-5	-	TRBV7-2	CASSLSAGTGFRETQYF	TGTGCCAGCAGCTTATCCGCCGGGACAGGGTTTCGGGAGACCCAGTACTTC
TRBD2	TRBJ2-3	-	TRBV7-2	CASSKSSGRTDTQYF	TGTGCCAGCAGCAAGTCTAGCGGGAGAACAGATACGCAGTATTTT
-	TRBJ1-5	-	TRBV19	CASSIGQGRGIYSNQPQHF	TGTGCCAGTAGTATAGGCCAAGGACGGGGGATATATAGCAATCAGCCCCAGCATTTT
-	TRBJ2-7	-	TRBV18	CASSLDTFYEQYF	TGTGCCAGCTCATTAGACACCTTCTACGAGCAGTACTTC
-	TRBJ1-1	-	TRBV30	CAWSVGGGTEAFF	TGTGCCTGGAGTGTGGGAGGGGGCACTGAAGCTTTCTTT
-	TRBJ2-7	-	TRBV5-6	CASRTSGTPSYEQYF	TGTGCCAGCAGAACTTCCGGGACACCCTCCTACGAGCAGTACTTC
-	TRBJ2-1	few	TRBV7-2	CASSLVWGLYNEQFF	TGTGCCAGCAGCTTAGTATGGGGACTCTACAATGAGCAGTTCTTC
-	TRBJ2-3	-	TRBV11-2	CASSFQTYSTDTQYF	TGTGCCAGCAGCTTCCAAACTTACAGCACAGATACGCAGTATTTT
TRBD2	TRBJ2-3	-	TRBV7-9	CASSSGLAVNTDTQYF	TGTGCCAGCAGCTCAGGACTAGCGGTAAACACAGATACGCAGTATTTT
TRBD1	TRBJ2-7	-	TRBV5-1	CASSLVGQASYEQYF	TGCGCCAGCAGCTTAGTTGGACAGGCATCCTACGAGCAGTACTTC
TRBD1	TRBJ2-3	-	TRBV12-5	CASGFATGTATDTQYF	TGTGCTAGTGGTTTTGCAACCGGGACAGCCACAGATACGCAGTATTTT
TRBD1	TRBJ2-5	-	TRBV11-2	CASSALGTGVYQETQYF	TGTGCCAGCAGCGCCCTAGGGACAGGAGTGTACCAAGAGACCCAGTACTTC
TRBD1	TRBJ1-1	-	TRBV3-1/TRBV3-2	CASSRGDRGTFF	TGTGCCAGCAGCCGGGGGGACAGGGGAACTTTCTTT
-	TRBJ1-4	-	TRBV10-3	CAIRSGRADGVGEKLFF	TGTGCCATCAGATCGGGCAGGGCCGACGGCGTCGGGGAAAAACTGTTTTTT
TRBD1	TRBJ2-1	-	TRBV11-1	CASSSLRQGLGNEQFF	TGTGCCAGCAGCTCATTAAGACAGGGCCTGGGGAATGAGCAGTTCTTC
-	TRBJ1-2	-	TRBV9	CASSLHGTTTGYGYTF	TGTGCCAGCAGCCTCCATGGGACAACGACTGGGTATGGCTACACCTTC
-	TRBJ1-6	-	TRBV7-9	CASRPKLGLGYSPLHF	TGTGCCAGCAGGCCCAAGCTGGGGCTCGGGTATTCACCCCTCCACTTT
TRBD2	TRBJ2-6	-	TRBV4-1	CASSPLSTSGVYSGANVLTF	TGCGCCAGCAGCCCCCTCTCGACTAGCGGAGTTTACTCTGGGGCCAACGTCCTGACTTTC